A selection of T cell receptor beta chains follows, all from one sample in a study of cytomegalovirus exposure and HLA in healthy donors. Measured with immunoSEQ multiplex PCR; TCRdb has only the in-frame clones, and not every one. The table has about 170,000 clones, around 76% seen once; the top ten hold around 2.1%. Source material: PBMCs. These receptors were obtained from a female donor in good health and CMV-seronegative. CDR3s include the opening cysteine and the closing phenylalanine or tryptophan. A D gene is named only where the DNA matches it firmly. Clone size is stated in some rows and not others, as once, few, many or a class when expanded.

>-|TRBV27|-|14|TRBJ2-7
TGTGCCAGCAGTTTAAGCAGGGGATCGTACGAGCAGTACTTC
CASSLSRGSYEQYF
>-|TRBV9|-|15|TRBJ2-5
TGTGCCAGCAGCGAGGGCCCCAAGGAGCGGGAGACCCAGTACTTC
CASSEGPKERETQYF
>-|TRBV6-4|TRBD1|16|TRBJ2-7
TGTGCCAACCAGTCTAGGGGGCAAGGTGTTCCCTACGAGCAGTACTTC
CANQSRGQGVPYEQYF
>-|TRBV6-6|-|12|TRBJ2-1
TGTGCCAGCAGTTACTCGAACAGGGAGCAGTTCTTC
CASSYSNREQFF
>-|TRBV6-5|-|14|TRBJ1-5
TGTGCCAGCAGTTACTCAGAAGGGAGTCAGCCCCAGCATTTT
CASSYSEGSQPQHF
>-|TRBV2|TRBD1|13|TRBJ2-7
TGTGCCAGTTCCCGGGACAGGGCGAGGGAGCAGTACTTC
CASSRDRAREQYF
>-|TRBV5-4|-|13|TRBJ2-7
TGTGCCAGCAGCTTGGACACAACCTACGAGCAGTACTTC
CASSLDTTYEQYF
>few|TRBV19|-|13|TRBJ1-1
TGTGCCAGTAGTATTAGGGAGAACGCTGAAGCTTTCTTT
CASSIRENAEAFF
>-|TRBV30|TRBD1|13|TRBJ2-7
TGTGCCTGGAGACAGGGGGAGAACTACGAGCAGTACTTC
CAWRQGENYEQYF
>once|TRBV18|-|15|TRBJ1-4
TGTGCCAGCTCGCCCTCGGGTACAACTAATGAAAAACTGTTTTTT
CASSPSGTTNEKLFF
>-|TRBV7-3|TRBD1|16|TRBJ2-5
TGTGCCAGCAGCCCGATGGGGACAGGGGGCCGGGAGACCCAGTACTTC
CASSPMGTGGRETQYF
>-|TRBV5-1|-|15|TRBJ1-3
TGCGCCAGCAGCTTGGCAGGGGTCTCTGGAAACACCATATATTTT
CASSLAGVSGNTIYF
>few|TRBV11-2|-|14|TRBJ2-3
TGTGCCAGCAGCTTCGGGGGTAGCACAGATACGCAGTATTTT
CASSFGGSTDTQYF
>few|TRBV5-1|-|15|TRBJ2-3
TGCGCCAGCAGCAACCAAGCACTCTACACAGATACGCAGTATTTT
CASSNQALYTDTQYF
>-|TRBV4-2|-|17|TRBJ1-1
TGTGCCAGCAGCCCCTACCCGGGACTACCCGTGAACACTGAAGCTTTCTTT
CASSPYPGLPVNTEAFF
>-|TRBV6-1|TRBD1|15|TRBJ2-7
TGTGCCAGCAGTGTTTCCGGGACAGGGTCGTACGGGCAGTACTTC
CASSVSGTGSYGQYF
>-|TRBV19|TRBD2|16|TRBJ2-2
TGTGCCAGTAGTATTATCGGGGGGGTCCCTGAAGGGGAGCTGTTTTTT
CASSIIGGVPEGELFF
>-|TRBV19|-|13|TRBJ2-7
TGTGCCAGTAGTACCGGGAAACGAAACGAGCAGTACTTC
CASSTGKRNEQYF
>-|TRBV6-1|-|13|TRBJ1-1
TGTGCCAGCGCCCCCCGGGGGGTGGGGAAAGCTTTCTTT
CASAPRGVGKAFF
>-|TRBV12-5|-|13|TRBJ1-2
TGTGCTAGTGGCTTGGGGTCCGGAGGTGGCTACACCTTC
CASGLGSGGGYTF
>-|TRBV2|-|16|TRBJ2-4
TGTGCCAGCAGTGAAAGCTCCGGTGCAGGGAAAAACATTCAGTACTTC
CASSESSGAGKNIQYF
>-|TRBV19|TRBD2|14|TRBJ2-7
TGTGCCAGTAGTACCTACGCGGGAGCCTACGAGCAGTACTTC
CASSTYAGAYEQYF
>-|TRBV6-5|TRBD1|15|TRBJ1-1
TGTGCCAGCAGTCTTAAGGGACAGGGGCGCACTGAAGCTTTCTTT
CASSLKGQGRTEAFF
>-|TRBV5-1|-|13|TRBJ1-1
TGCGCCAGCACGTCCTCAGGGTTCGCTGAAGCTTTCTTT
CASTSSGFAEAFF
>-|TRBV5-1|-|13|TRBJ1-2
TGCGCCAGCAGCCCCCAGGGCTCTGGAGGCTACACCTTC
CASSPQGSGGYTF
>few|TRBV19|-|15|TRBJ2-5
TGTGCCAGTAGTAGTACTCGGAGGCCCTTGGGGACCCAGTACTTC
CASSSTRRPLGTQYF
>-|TRBV19|TRBD2|16|TRBJ2-7
TGTGCCAGTAGTCCTCGACTAGCGGGAGGCTCCTACGAGCAGTACTTC
CASSPRLAGGSYEQYF
>-|TRBV7-2|-|13|TRBJ1-5
TGTGCCAGCAGCTTAGATGAGGGTCAGCCCCAGCATTTT
CASSLDEGQPQHF
>-|TRBV11-2|-|15|TRBJ1-2
TGTGCCAGCAGCTTAGGTCCGGGGGTGAACTATGGCTACACCTTC
CASSLGPGVNYGYTF